Shown below are 29 T cell receptor beta chains from a single sample sequenced in a study of T cell responses to AZD1222 COVID-19 vaccine. Generated by immunoSEQ multiplex PCR, the TCRdb table keeps only in-frame clones and is missing some. The profile shows under 150,000 clones, 80% to 95% of them singletons. The sample was peripheral blood, taken 28 days after the second AZD1222 dose. These receptors were obtained from an adult who received the AZD1222 COVID-19 vaccine.

The chain combines TRBV3-1 (or the pseudogene TRBV3-2) with TRBJ1-1; 7 bases are a match to TRBD1. CDR3 length: 13 amino acids. V was pared by 8 bases and J by 2 bases, with 5 bases of the junction left unmatched. Germline CDR1 LGHDT, CDR2 YNNKEL (reference sequence). CDR3 loop: CASGQGGNTEAFF. Here the CDR3 DNA reads TGTGCCAGCGGGCAGGGGGGAAACACTGAAGCTTTCTTT.

The chain is built from TRBV28 and TRBJ1-1, with 9 bases identical to TRBD1. V gave up 1 base and J gave up 1 base; unmatched junction bases: 4. CDR3 length: 16 residues. Germline CDR1 is MDHEN and CDR2 is SYDVKM. The CDR3 protein is CASSLYPGQGNTEAFF. The DNA for the CDR3 is TGTGCCAGCAGTTTATACCCGGGACAGGGGAACACTGAAGCTTTCTTT.

This chain uses TRBV9 with TRBJ1-3; D unclear. V shed 5 bases and J shed 0 bases, with 6 bases lying between them. Germline lookup yields CDR1 SGDLS and CDR2 YYNGEE. This CDR3 has 13 residues. In DNA, the CDR3 is TGTGCCAGCAGTGGTAACTCTGGAAACACCATATATTTT. This sequence encodes CASSGNSGNTIYF.

The chain combines TRBV3-1 (or the pseudogene TRBV3-2) with TRBJ1-2; 10 bases align to TRBD1. The J segment lost 8 bases and the V segment lost 2 bases, leaving 5 bases of the junction unmatched. The CDR3 length is 14 residues. The germline CDR1 and CDR2 sequences are LGHDT and YNNKEL (reference sequence). The CDR3 sequence: CASSQTRTGGGYTF. Written as DNA, the CDR3 is TGTGCCAGCAGCCAAACAAGGACAGGGGGAGGCTACACCTTC.

CDR3 bases: TGCGCCAGCAGCTCGACAGGGGTGGTCACAGATACGCAGTATTTT. Its protein is CASSSTGVVTDTQYF. The genes are TRBV5-1 and TRBJ2-3; 8 positions match TRBD1. CDR3 length equals 15 residues. J lost 2 bases, V lost 3 bases, and 5 bases had no gene match. CDR1 is SGHRS, CDR2 YFSETQ, per germline.

This sequence joins TRBV6-5 and TRBJ2-3; D might be TRBD1 (6 bases). The CDR3 is 16 residues long. The germline V and J ends were trimmed by 2 bases and 0 bases, with 12 bases remaining between them. CDR1 and CDR2 (germline): MNHEY, SVGAGI. The CDR3 sequence: CASSYIRGQSTDTQYF. The CDR3 DNA reads TGTGCCAGCAGTTACATAAGAGGACAGAGCACAGATACGCAGTATTTT.

The rearrangement joins TRBV11-3 to TRBJ2-1, with 14 bases lining up with TRBD2. The length of the CDR3 is 20 residues. In germline, CDR1 is SGHNT, CDR2 YENEEA. After removal of 0 bases from V and 7 bases from J, the junction contained 14 bases not matched to a gene. The CDR3, as DNA: TGTGCCAGCAGCTTAGATAAGTACGAAGTGGGGACTAGCGGGAGAAATGAGCAGTTCTTC. Amino acids: CASSLDKYEVGTSGRNEQFF.

The rearrangement joins TRBV19 to TRBJ1-1; D is ambiguous. Germline CDR1 is LNHDA and CDR2 is SQIVND (reference sequence). With 4 bases removed from V and 0 bases from J, the gap between germline ends came to 9 bases. The CDR3 has 14 amino acids. The CDR3 spells CASSKDLMNTEAFF. CDR3 in DNA: TGTGCCAGTAGTAAAGACCTTATGAACACTGAAGCTTTCTTT.

CDR3: CASSTTAGASNQPQHF. Here the CDR3 DNA reads TGTGCCAGCAGTACAACGGCAGGGGCAAGCAATCAGCCCCAGCATTTT. The J gene is TRBJ1-5, the V gene TRBV27; possibly TRBD1 for D (6 bases). The germline gives CDR1 MNHEY, CDR2 SMNVEV (reference sequence). The CDR3 is 16 residues long. The V gene lost 5 bases and the J gene lost 1 base, with 15 bases spanning the gap.

The CDR3 loop is CATSDSGSHEQFF. The CDR3, as DNA: TGTGCCACCAGTGATAGCGGGAGCCATGAGCAGTTCTTC. The chain recombines TRBV24-1 with TRBJ2-1; 8 bases line up with TRBD2. The V gene end was trimmed by 3 bases and the J gene end by 8 bases; junction bases not matched to a gene: 2. Germline V gives CDR1 KGHDR, CDR2 SFDVKD. The CDR3 totals 13 residues.

The rearrangement joins TRBV3-1 (or the pseudogene TRBV3-2) to TRBJ1-3; D unclear. The CDR3 has 13 residues. Germline values: CDR1 LGHDT, CDR2 YNNKEL (reference sequence). V dropped 8 bases and J dropped 6 bases, with 14 bases sitting between them. The CDR3 loop is CASLANNENTIYF. Written as DNA, the CDR3 is TGTGCCAGCCTAGCCAATAACGAAAACACCATATATTTT.

This clone came up once. In DNA, the CDR3 is TGTGCCACCTCGGGACAATTGAACACTGAAGCTTTCTTT. Its translation: CATSGQLNTEAFF. The V call is TRBV2, the J call TRBJ1-1, with D tentatively TRBD1 (6 bases). This CDR3 comprises 13 residues. V lost 10 bases and J 0 bases, leaving 12 bases between the germline ends. Germline V gene lookup returns CDR1 SNHLY and CDR2 FYNNEI. Supplemented by reference TRBV2 and TRBJ1-1, the full variable domain reads EPEVTQTPSHQVTQMGQEVILRCVPISNHLYFYWYRQILGQKVEFLVSFYNNEISEKSEIFDDQFSVERPDGSNFTLKIRSTKLEDSAMYFCATSGQLNTEAFFGQGTRLTVV.

The chain employs TRBV28 and TRBJ2-1, with D maybe TRBD2 (6 bases). Germline assignment: CDR1 MDHEN and CDR2 SYDVKM. Trimming took 4 bases from V and 9 from J, leaving 16 bases between them. CDR3 length: 14 residues. CDR3 sequence reads: CASSSWVGGGEQFF. CDR3 nucleotide sequence: TGTGCCAGCAGTTCATGGGTGGGGGGTGGTGAGCAGTTCTTC.

V gene TRBV2 combines with J gene TRBJ2-5, with 9 bases lining up with TRBD1. In germline, CDR1 is SNHLY, CDR2 FYNNEI. This CDR3 has 14 amino acids. The J segment lost 4 bases and the V segment lost 3 bases, leaving 3 bases of the junction unmatched. The chain's CDR3 is CASSEGQGRETQYF. CDR3 nucleotides: TGTGCCAGCAGTGAGGGACAGGGCAGAGAGACCCAGTACTTC. The whole variable domain, filled in from reference TRBV2 and TRBJ2-5, reads EPEVTQTPSHQVTQMGQEVILRCVPISNHLYFYWYRQILGQKVEFLVSFYNNEISEKSEIFDDQFSVERPDGSNFTLKIRSTKLEDSAMYFCASSEGQGRETQYFGPGTRLLVL.

This chain joins TRBV4-3 and TRBJ2-7; 8 nucleotides line up with TRBD2. The J segment lost 6 bases and the V segment lost 4 bases, leaving 8 bases of the junction unmatched. This CDR3 comprises 14 residues. Germline CDR1 is LGHNA and CDR2 is YSLEER. As DNA, the CDR3 is TGCGCCAGCAGCCGAACTACCGGGGGGGGCGAGCAGTACTTC. Its translation is CASSRTTGGGEQYF.

This chain connects TRBV2 to TRBJ1-2, with D unresolved. The germline CDR1 and CDR2 sequences are SNHLY and FYNNEI. The V and J ends lost 4 bases and 4 bases respectively, with 13 bases between them. CDR3 size: 14 residues. The DNA for the CDR3 is TGTGCCAGCAGTGGGAGCAGAGCCCTCTATGGCTACACCTTC. Amino acid sequence: CASSGSRALYGYTF.

V gene TRBV7-9 combines with J gene TRBJ1-2; TRBD1 matches at 10 bases. Germline loops: CDR1 SEHNR, CDR2 FQNEAQ (reference sequence). Unmatched junction bases numbered 5, after V lost 1 base and J lost 6 bases. This CDR3 has 15 amino acids. In nucleotides, the CDR3 is TGTGCCAGCAGCTTAGGACAGGGGGCAGGCGATGGCTACACCTTC. Its protein is CASSLGQGAGDGYTF.

This sequence joins TRBV7-9 and TRBJ1-1; 9 nucleotides line up with TRBD1. The CDR3 length is 17 residues. Trimming took 5 bases from V and 0 from J; bases not matched to a gene: 10. Germline V gene lookup returns CDR1 SEHNR and CDR2 FQNEAQ (reference sequence). CDR3 protein: CASSPFPGQGLNTEAFF. The CDR3 nucleotides read TGTGCCAGCAGCCCGTTCCCGGGACAGGGTTTGAACACTGAAGCTTTCTTT.

This clone is a singleton in its sample. CDR3 protein: CASSRGQGISTDTQYF. The CDR3 DNA follows: TGTGCCAGTAGCAGGGGACAGGGAATTAGCACAGATACGCAGTATTTT. This chain uses TRBV19 with TRBJ2-3; 9 positions agree with TRBD1. Trimming took 6 bases from V and 0 from J; bases not matched to a gene: 7. Germline CDR1 and CDR2: LNHDA and SQIVND (reference sequence). The CDR3 loop spans 16 amino acids.

The chain joins TRBV6-2 or TRBV6-3 to TRBJ1-5, with TRBD1 matching over 7 bases. Trimming at V came to 2 bases and at J to 0 bases, leaving 10 bases not matched to a gene. The CDR3 extends over 18 amino acids. The V gene's germline CDR1 is MNHEY and CDR2 SVGEGT. The CDR3 nucleotides are TGTGCCAGCAGTTACCCCGCAGGGGGAGTCCTTAGCAATCAGCCCCAGCATTTT. It specifies CASSYPAGGVLSNQPQHF.

This chain connects TRBV6-5 to TRBJ1-1; no definite D call. There are 13 residues in the CDR3. V lost 4 bases and J 0 bases, leaving 6 bases between the germline ends. CDR1 and CDR2 (germline): MNHEY, SVGAGI. CDR3 sequence reads: CASSSLVNTEAFF. The CDR3 nucleotides are TGTGCCAGCAGTTCCTTGGTGAACACTGAAGCTTTCTTT.

The CDR3 DNA sequence: TGTGCCAGCAGCTTGGCCCCCGCTCAGCCCCAGCATTTT. Protein: CASSLAPAQPQHF. The V gene is TRBV5-6, the J gene TRBJ1-5; D remains unclear. The CDR3 totals 13 residues. Looked up from germline, CDR1 is SGHDT and CDR2 is YYEEEE. V lost 0 bases and J 6 bases, leaving 7 bases between the germline ends.

V gene TRBV28 combines with J gene TRBJ2-2; D remains ambiguous. Per germline, CDR1 MDHEN and CDR2 SYDVKM. Trimming shortened V by 5 bases and J by 0 bases, and 4 bases separated the two germline ends. The CDR3 is 13 amino acids. CDR3 bases: TGTGCCAGCAGTCAAGCGAACACCGGGGAGCTGTTTTTT. Residues: CASSQANTGELFF.

The chain links TRBV29-1 to TRBJ2-7; 7 bases agree with TRBD1. In germline, CDR1 is SQVTM, CDR2 ANQGSEA. V lost 4 bases and J lost 5; bases outside the gene matches: 11. The CDR3 covers 14 residues. The CDR3 loop is CSVVAKDRNDEQYF. DNA for the CDR3: TGCAGCGTTGTCGCAAAGGACAGGAACGACGAGCAGTACTTC.

The rearrangement uses TRBV9 and TRBJ2-1; 8 bases line up with TRBD2. The ends lost 0 bases at V and 3 bases at J; junction bases unmatched: 2. Germline V CDR1 and CDR2: SGDLS, YYNGEE. The CDR3 spans 15 residues. The CDR3 DNA follows: TGTGCCAGCAGCGTAGGAGCGGGAGTCTACAATGAGCAGTTCTTC. It translates to CASSVGAGVYNEQFF.

The chain recombines TRBV28 with TRBJ1-4, with 9 nucleotides matching TRBD1. The junction had 11 bases not matched to a gene; V was cut back by 7 bases and J by 8 bases. The CDR3 spans 15 residues. Germline V gene lookup returns CDR1 MDHEN and CDR2 SYDVKM. CDR3 in DNA: TGTGCCAGCAATGAACAGGGGGCGCGGAGGGAAAAACTGTTTTTT. It yields the protein CASNEQGARREKLFF.

The V gene is TRBV9, the J gene TRBJ2-7; D is possibly TRBD2 (6 bases). V shed 4 bases and J shed 3 bases, with 11 bases lying between them. The CDR3 contains 13 residues. CDR1 SGDLS and CDR2 YYNGEE come from the germline V gene. This CDR3 is CASSSGLNYEQYF. The CDR3 DNA reads TGTGCCAGCAGCTCGGGACTGAACTACGAGCAGTACTTC.

The chain links TRBV5-1 to TRBJ1-1; 7 bases are shared with TRBD1. Per germline, CDR1 SGHRS and CDR2 YFSETQ. This CDR3 comprises 15 residues. The trim removed 4 bases at V and 2 bases at J, leaving 8 bases unmatched. The CDR3, as DNA: TGCGCCAGCAGCGTATCCGGGACAGTAAACACTGAAGCTTTCTTT. Translation gives CASSVSGTVNTEAFF.

The chain recombines TRBV4-1 with TRBJ2-1, with TRBD2 matching over 9 bases. Germline lookup yields CDR1 MGHRA and CDR2 YSYEKL. V dropped 4 bases and J dropped 6; count of bases not matched to a gene: 13. CDR3 size: 17 residues. The CDR3 nucleotides are TGCGCCAGCAGCCCTCGCCTTAGCGGGAGTCTCTTCAATGAGCAGTTCTTC. The encoded protein is CASSPRLSGSLFNEQFF.